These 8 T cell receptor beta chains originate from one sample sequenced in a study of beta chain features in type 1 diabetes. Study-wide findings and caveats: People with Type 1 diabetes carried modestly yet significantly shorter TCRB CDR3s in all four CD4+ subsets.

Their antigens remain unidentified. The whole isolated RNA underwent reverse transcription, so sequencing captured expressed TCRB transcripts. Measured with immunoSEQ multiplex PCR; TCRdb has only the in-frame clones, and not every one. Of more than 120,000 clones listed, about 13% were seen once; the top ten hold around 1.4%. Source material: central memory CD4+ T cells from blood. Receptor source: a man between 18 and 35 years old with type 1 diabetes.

DNA of the CDR3: TGTGCCTGGACTACTAGCGGGGGGGCCTACGAGCAGTACTTC. Translation: CAWTTSGGAYEQYF. This chain joins TRBV30 and TRBJ2-7; TRBD2 agrees at 13 bases. Germline assignment: CDR1 GTSNPN and CDR2 SVGIG (reference sequence). The CDR3 has 14 amino acids. V lost 4 bases, J lost 2 bases, and 2 bases stayed unmatched.

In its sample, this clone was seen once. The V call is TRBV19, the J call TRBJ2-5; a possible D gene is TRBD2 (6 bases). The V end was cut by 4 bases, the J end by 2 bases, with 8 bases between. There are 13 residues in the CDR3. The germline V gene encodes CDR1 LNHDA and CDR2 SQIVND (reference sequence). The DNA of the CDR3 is TGTGCCAGTAGTAGCGGGATTCAAGAGACCCAGTACTTC. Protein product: CASSSGIQETQYF.

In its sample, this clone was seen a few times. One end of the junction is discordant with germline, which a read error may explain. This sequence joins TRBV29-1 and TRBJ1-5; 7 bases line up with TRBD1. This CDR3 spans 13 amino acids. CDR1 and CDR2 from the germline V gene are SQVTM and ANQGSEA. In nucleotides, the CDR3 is TGCAGCGCCAACGACAGGGATAGTCAGTCCCAGCATTTT. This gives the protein CSANDRDSQSQHF.

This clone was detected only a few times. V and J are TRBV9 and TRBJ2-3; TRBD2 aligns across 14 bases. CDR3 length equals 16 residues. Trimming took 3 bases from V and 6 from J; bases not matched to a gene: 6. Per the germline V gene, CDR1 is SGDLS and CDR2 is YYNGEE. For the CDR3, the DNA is TGTGCCAGCAGCGAGGGACTAGCGGGGGTTTCGGATACGCAGTATTTT. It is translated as CASSEGLAGVSDTQYF.

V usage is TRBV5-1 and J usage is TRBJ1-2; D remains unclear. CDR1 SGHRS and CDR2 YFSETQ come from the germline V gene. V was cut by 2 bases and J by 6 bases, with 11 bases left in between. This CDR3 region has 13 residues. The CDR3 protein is CASSLPEIDGYTF. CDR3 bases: TGCGCCAGCAGCTTACCAGAGATTGATGGCTACACCTTC.

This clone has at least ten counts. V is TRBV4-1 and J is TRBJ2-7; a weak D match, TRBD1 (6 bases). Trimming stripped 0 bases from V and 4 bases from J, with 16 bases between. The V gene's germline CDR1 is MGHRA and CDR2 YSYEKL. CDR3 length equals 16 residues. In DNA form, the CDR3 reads TGCGCCAGCAGCCAAGACAGGACAGCCCCTGGATACGAGCAGTACTTC. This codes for CASSQDRTAPGYEQYF.

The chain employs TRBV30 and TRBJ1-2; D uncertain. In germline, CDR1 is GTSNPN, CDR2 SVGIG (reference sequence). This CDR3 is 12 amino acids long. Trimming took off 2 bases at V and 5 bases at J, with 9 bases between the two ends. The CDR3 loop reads CAWSSTTYGYTF. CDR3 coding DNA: TGTGCCTGGAGTTCGACAACTTATGGCTACACCTTC.

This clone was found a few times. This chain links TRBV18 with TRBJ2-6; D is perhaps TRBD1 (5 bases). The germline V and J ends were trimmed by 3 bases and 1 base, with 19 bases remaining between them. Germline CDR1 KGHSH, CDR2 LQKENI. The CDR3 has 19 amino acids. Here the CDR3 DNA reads TGTGCCAGCTCACCGAATCTGCCAGGGATAGTATCTGGGGCCAACGTCCTGACTTTC. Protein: CASSPNLPGIVSGANVLTF.